Below, 3 T cell receptor beta chains from the same sample are listed, as sequenced in a study of T cell responses to AZD1222 COVID-19 vaccine. The data were produced by immunoSEQ multiplex PCR, yet TCRdb's version contains in-frame clones alone and is incomplete. The sample consists of 84,000 or so clones, 90% of them appearing once. This specimen was peripheral blood, taken 28 days after the second AZD1222 dose. Source of these receptors: an adult who received the AZD1222 COVID-19 vaccine.

The chain couples TRBV19 to TRBJ2-2, with 7 bases matching TRBD2. The V segment lost 4 bases and the J segment 5 bases; nucleotides outside the gene matches: 7. CDR3 length: 15 residues. Looked up from germline, CDR1 is LNHDA and CDR2 is SQIVND (reference sequence). This chain's CDR3 is CASSTDWGGTGELFF. The CDR3 region has the DNA TGTGCCAGTAGTACCGACTGGGGGGGGACCGGGGAGCTGTTTTTT.

The gene calls are TRBV11-2 and TRBJ1-5, with unresolved D. This CDR3 spans 13 amino acids. V lost 0 bases, J lost 5 bases, and 5 bases lay in between. The germline CDR1 and CDR2 sequences are SGHAT and FQNNGV. CDR3 in DNA: TGTGCCAGCAGCTTAGAAAGGGATCAGCCCCAGCATTTT. Translating it yields CASSLERDQPQHF.

The rearrangement joins TRBV7-8 to TRBJ1-6; D perhaps matches TRBD1 (6 bases). Germline V gene sequence: CDR1 SGHVS, CDR2 FQNEAQ. V was clipped by 2 bases and J by 9 bases, with 8 bases between them. There are 13 residues in the CDR3. The CDR3 spells CASSLTGSSPLHF. For the CDR3, the DNA is TGTGCCAGCAGCTTAACAGGGAGTTCACCCCTCCACTTT.